The clone carrying this TCR beta chain was detected once. What it binds is not known. This entry is derived from a study of PD-1 blockade in classical Hodgkin lymphoma. Whole-study results and caveats: The repertoire differences lack a defined cause, possibly disease activity or prior therapy.

Time point specified: newly diagnosed, previously untreated cHL patient sample. Profiled with immunoSEQ multiplex PCR; TCRdb holds only in-frame clones, not every one. The sample has 15,000 to 20,000 clones; over 75% are singletons. Trimming shortened V by 3 bases and J by 0 bases, and 13 bases separated the two germline ends. Germline-derived CDR1 and CDR2 are MGHRA and YSYEKL. The CDR3 length is 16 residues. The rearrangement uses TRBV4-1 and TRBJ2-3, with D perhaps matching TRBD2 (6 bases). Sequencing was carried out using peripheral blood mononuclear cells (PBMCs). The clonotype comes from a human donor with classical Hodgkin lymphoma. CDR3 in DNA: TGCGCCAGCAGCCACGGGGGAGCCCAGAGCACAGATACGCAGTATTTT. Protein sequence: CASSHGGAQSTDTQYF.